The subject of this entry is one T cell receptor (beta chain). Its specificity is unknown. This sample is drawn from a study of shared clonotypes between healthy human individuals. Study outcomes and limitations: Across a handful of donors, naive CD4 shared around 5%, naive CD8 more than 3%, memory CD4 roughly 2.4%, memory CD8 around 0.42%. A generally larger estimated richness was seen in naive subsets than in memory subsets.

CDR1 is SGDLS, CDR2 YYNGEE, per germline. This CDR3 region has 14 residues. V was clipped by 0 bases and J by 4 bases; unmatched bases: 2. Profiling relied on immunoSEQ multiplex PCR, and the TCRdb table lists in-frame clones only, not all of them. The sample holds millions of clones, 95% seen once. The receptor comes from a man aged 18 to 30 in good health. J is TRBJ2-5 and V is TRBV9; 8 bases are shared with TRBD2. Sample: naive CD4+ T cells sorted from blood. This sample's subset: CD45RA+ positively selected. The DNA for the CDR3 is TGTGCCAGCAGCGTAGATAGCGGGATAGAGACCCAGTACTTC. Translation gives CASSVDSGIETQYF.